The sample holds one count of the clone carrying this T cell receptor (beta chain). This CDR3 is built from 13 residues. Germline values: CDR1 SGHRS, CDR2 YFSETQ. Trimming stripped 0 bases from V and 2 bases from J, with 5 bases between. This entry is derived from a study of cytomegalovirus exposure and HLA in healthy donors. In the PCR, 60 Vbeta and 13 Jbeta primers were used. Data came from immunoSEQ multiplex PCR; TCRdb stores just in-frame clones and leaves some out. Here the sample spans more than 85,000 clones, roughly 80% being singletons. The sequence derives from a young man in good health and CMV-seropositive. The specimen sequenced was PBMCs. The rearrangement links TRBV5-1 to TRBJ1-2; D not certain. CDR3 nucleotide sequence: TGCGCCAGCAGCTTGGTCGGGAACTATGGCTACACCTTC. It yields the protein CASSLVGNYGYTF. The variable domain in full, with the rest retrieved from reference TRBV5-1 and TRBJ1-2, is KAGVTQTPRYLIKTRGQQVTLSCSPISGHRSVSWYQQTPGQGLQFLFEYFSETQRNKGNFPGRFSGRQFSNSRSEMNVSTLELGDSALYLCASSLVGNYGYTFGSGTRLTVV.